The source of this T cell receptor (beta chain) is a study of T-cell memory formation after mild COVID-19. Overall study context: Clusters of TCRs were largely donor specific.

V shed 8 bases and J shed 1 base, with 15 bases lying between them. CDR3 size: 14 residues. TCR alpha and TCR beta cDNA libraries with sample barcodes and UMIs came from 5'RACE using constant-segment primers. TCRdb called the 5' RACE reads again in MiXCR, with one record for every CDR3 protein. Here the sample spans 150,000 to 200,000 distinct CDR3 sequences, about 15% being singletons. This clonotype was seen a handful of times. What it binds is not known. Study-wide results and caveats: A second wave expanding day 15 to 37 was CD4+-biased; contracting clones were balanced. Whether day 37 second-wave clones are SARS-CoV-2-specific was not confirmed.

Sequenced material: PBMCs or a T cell subset sorted from them (not recorded which). This TCR derives from an adult woman who had mild COVID-19 (a few samples of this study predate the infection). Cell type and time point are not known. The rearrangement links TRBV12-3 or TRBV12-4 to TRBJ2-7; the D call may be TRBD1 or TRBD2 (6 bases each). The CDR3 here is CASVLWGASYEQYF. In DNA, the CDR3 is TGTGCCAGCGTCCTTTGGGGGGCATCCTACGAGCAGTACTTC.